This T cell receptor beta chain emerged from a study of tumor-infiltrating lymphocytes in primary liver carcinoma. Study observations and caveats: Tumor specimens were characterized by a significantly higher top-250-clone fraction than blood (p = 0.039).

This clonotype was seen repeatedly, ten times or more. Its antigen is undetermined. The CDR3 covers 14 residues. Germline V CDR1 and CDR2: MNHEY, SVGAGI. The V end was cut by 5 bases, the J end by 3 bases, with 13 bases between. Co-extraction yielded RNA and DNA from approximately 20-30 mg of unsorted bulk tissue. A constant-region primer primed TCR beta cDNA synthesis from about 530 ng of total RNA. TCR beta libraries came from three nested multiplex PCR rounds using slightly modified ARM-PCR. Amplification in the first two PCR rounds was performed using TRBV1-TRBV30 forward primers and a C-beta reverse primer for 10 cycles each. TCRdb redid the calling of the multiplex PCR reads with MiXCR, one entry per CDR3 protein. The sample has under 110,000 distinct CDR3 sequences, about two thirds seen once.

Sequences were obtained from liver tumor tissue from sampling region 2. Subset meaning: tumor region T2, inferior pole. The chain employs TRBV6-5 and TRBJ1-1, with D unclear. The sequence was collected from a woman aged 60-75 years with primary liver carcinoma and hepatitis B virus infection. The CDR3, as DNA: TGTGCCAGCAGTCGCCGGCGGGGTGACACTGAAGCTTTCTTT. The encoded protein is CASSRRRGDTEAFF.